These T cell receptor beta chains were read from a single sample in a study of identical twins. Using its own MiXCR run on the 5' RACE reads, TCRdb lists one record per CDR3 protein. The sample comprises 200,000 to 250,000 distinct CDR3 sequences, 5.5% to 8% of which are singletons, and 3.5% to 4% rests with the top ten. These data were also reused for a study on yellow fever vaccine responses in identical twins.

The material sequenced was memory (CD45RO+) T cells sorted from blood. These receptors were obtained from a woman younger than 35 in good health. CDR3s include the opening cysteine and the closing phenylalanine or tryptophan. A D gene is named only where the DNA matches it firmly. Clone size is stated in some rows and not others, as once, few, many or a class when expanded.

j_call: TRBJ2-3
v_call: TRBV12-3/TRBV12-4
d_call: NA
clone_size: many
cdr3_nt: TGTGCCAGCAGTTCATCCCTGACGCAGTATTTT
cdr3_aa: CASSSSLTQYF

j_call: TRBJ2-3
v_call: TRBV5-1
d_call: NA
clone_size: many
cdr3_nt: TGCGCCAGCTCTTTGACTAGCCTGAGTGGGGGCCCAGATACGCAGTATTTT
cdr3_aa: CASSLTSLSGGPDTQYF

j_call: TRBJ2-1
v_call: TRBV20-1
d_call: NA
clone_size: few
cdr3_nt: TGCAGTGCTAAGGGGGAAGGTGAGCAGTTCTTC
cdr3_aa: CSAKGEGEQFF

j_call: TRBJ1-1
v_call: TRBV6-1
d_call: NA
clone_size: few
cdr3_nt: TGTGCCAGCAGTGTGGGAGGCCCGAGGACTGAAGCTTTCTTT
cdr3_aa: CASSVGGPRTEAFF

j_call: TRBJ1-2
v_call: TRBV11-2
d_call: NA
clone_size: many
cdr3_nt: TGTGCCAGCAGCATAACTCCAACGGAACCGACGGGTGGCTACACCTTC
cdr3_aa: CASSITPTEPTGGYTF

j_call: TRBJ1-3
v_call: TRBV6-1
d_call: NA
clone_size: many
cdr3_nt: TGTGCCAGCAGTGAAGCGATCGGAGGCACCATATATTTT
cdr3_aa: CASSEAIGGTIYF

j_call: TRBJ2-5
v_call: TRBV5-1
d_call: NA
clone_size: many
cdr3_nt: TGCGCCAGCAGTGCGACGGGACTGGCTCGAGAGACCCAGTACTTC
cdr3_aa: CASSATGLARETQYF

j_call: TRBJ2-3
v_call: TRBV5-6
d_call: TRBD2
clone_size: few
cdr3_nt: TGTGCCAGCAGCTTGAGCGGGAGCCCAGATACGCAGTATTTT
cdr3_aa: CASSLSGSPDTQYF

j_call: TRBJ2-2
v_call: TRBV28
d_call: NA
clone_size: NA
cdr3_nt: TGTGCCAGCAGTTTAGAAAGCAGGGACCTCTACACCGGGGAGCTGTTTTTT
cdr3_aa: CASSLESRDLYTGELFF

j_call: TRBJ1-5
v_call: TRBV5-1
d_call: NA
clone_size: many
cdr3_nt: TGCGCCAGCAGCTTATACAGGGATCAGCCCCAGCATTTT
cdr3_aa: CASSLYRDQPQHF

j_call: TRBJ2-5
v_call: TRBV6-1
d_call: TRBD2
clone_size: few
cdr3_nt: TGTGCCAGCAGTCGTATGACTAGCGGCGAAGAGACCCAGTACTTC
cdr3_aa: CASSRMTSGEETQYF

j_call: TRBJ2-3
v_call: TRBV10-1
d_call: TRBD2
clone_size: many
cdr3_nt: TGCGCCAGCAGCCAGGGACTAGCGGGAGCAGATACGCAGTATTTT
cdr3_aa: CASSQGLAGADTQYF

j_call: TRBJ2-3
v_call: TRBV29-1
d_call: TRBD1
clone_size: many
cdr3_nt: TGCAGCGTTACAGGGGTAGGCACAGATACGCAGTATTTT
cdr3_aa: CSVTGVGTDTQYF

j_call: TRBJ2-2
v_call: TRBV7-9
d_call: NA
clone_size: few
cdr3_nt: TGTGCCACCAAGAGAAGTGAAACGAACACCGGGGAGCTGTTTTTT
cdr3_aa: CATKRSETNTGELFF

j_call: TRBJ2-3
v_call: TRBV20-1
d_call: NA
clone_size: NA
cdr3_nt: TGCAGTGCTCCTCGAGGGCTAAGCGGCCGCACAGATACGCAGTATTTT
cdr3_aa: CSAPRGLSGRTDTQYF

j_call: TRBJ2-1
v_call: TRBV12-3/TRBV12-4
d_call: NA
clone_size: many
cdr3_nt: TGTGCCAGCAGTTTAGTTGGCCTAGTCGGTCTCTTC
cdr3_aa: CASSLVGLVGLF

j_call: TRBJ2-5
v_call: TRBV5-6
d_call: TRBD2
clone_size: few
cdr3_nt: TGTGCCAGCAGCCGCGGACTAGGGGAATATCTTGGAGAGACCCAGTACTTC
cdr3_aa: CASSRGLGEYLGETQYF

j_call: TRBJ1-1
v_call: TRBV20-1
d_call: NA
clone_size: NA
cdr3_nt: TGCACCCGGACTGTGAACACTGAAGCTTTCTTT
cdr3_aa: CTRTVNTEAFF

j_call: TRBJ1-5
v_call: TRBV12-3/TRBV12-4
d_call: NA
clone_size: many
cdr3_nt: TGTGCCAGCAGGGACAGCGATCTGAGCAATCAGCCCCAGCATTTT
cdr3_aa: CASRDSDLSNQPQHF

j_call: TRBJ2-5
v_call: TRBV9
d_call: NA
clone_size: NA
cdr3_nt: TGTGCCAGCAGCGTATCTCGAGGTGGCCAAGAGACCCAGTACTTC
cdr3_aa: CASSVSRGGQETQYF

j_call: TRBJ1-1
v_call: TRBV28
d_call: NA
clone_size: few
cdr3_nt: TGTGCCAGCAGTTTATTCACTGAAGCTTTCTTT
cdr3_aa: CASSLFTEAFF

j_call: TRBJ2-7
v_call: TRBV20-1
d_call: TRBD2
clone_size: NA
cdr3_nt: TGCTGTGCTAGAGGAAGTAGCGGGGACTTCTCCTACGAGCAGTACTTC
cdr3_aa: CCARGSSGDFSYEQYF

j_call: TRBJ2-2
v_call: TRBV2
d_call: TRBD1
clone_size: NA
cdr3_nt: TGTACCTTCAGTTTATTGCGCAGGGGGCTTTTTGTAAACACCGGGGAGCTGTTTTTT
cdr3_aa: CTFSLLRRGLFVNTGELFF

j_call: TRBJ2-3
v_call: TRBV6-1
d_call: TRBD2
clone_size: NA
cdr3_nt: TGTGCCAGCAGTGAAACACGGGGGGGCCTTATCGCAGATACGCAGTATTTT
cdr3_aa: CASSETRGGLIADTQYF